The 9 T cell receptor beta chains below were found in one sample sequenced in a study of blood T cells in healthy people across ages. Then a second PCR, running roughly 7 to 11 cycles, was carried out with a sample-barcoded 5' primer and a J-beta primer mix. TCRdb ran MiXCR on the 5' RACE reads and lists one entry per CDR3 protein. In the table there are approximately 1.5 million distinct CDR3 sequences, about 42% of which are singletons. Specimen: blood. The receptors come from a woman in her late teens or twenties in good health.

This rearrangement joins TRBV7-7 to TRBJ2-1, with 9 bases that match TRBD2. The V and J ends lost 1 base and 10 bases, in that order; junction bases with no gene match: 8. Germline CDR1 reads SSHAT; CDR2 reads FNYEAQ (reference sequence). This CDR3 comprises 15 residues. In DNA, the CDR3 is TGTGCCAGCAGCTTAGTAGTGGGGCGGGGGGGCGAGCAGTTCTTC. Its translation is CASSLVVGRGGEQFF. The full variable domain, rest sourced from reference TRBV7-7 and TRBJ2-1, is GAGVSQSPRYKVTKRGQDVTLRCDPISSHATLYWYQQALGQGPEFLTYFNYEAQPDKSGLPSDRFSAERPEGSISTLTIQRTEQRDSAMYRCASSLVVGRGGEQFFGPGTRLTVL.

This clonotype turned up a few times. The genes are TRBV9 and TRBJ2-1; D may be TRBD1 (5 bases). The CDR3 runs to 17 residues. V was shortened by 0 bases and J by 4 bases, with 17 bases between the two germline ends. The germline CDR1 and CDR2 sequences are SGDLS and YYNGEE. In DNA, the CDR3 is TGTGCCAGCAGCGTAGCTTGGAGACAGAAGGGTTACAATGAGCAGTTCTTC. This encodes CASSVAWRQKGYNEQFF.

The CDR3 loop is CASTVPLETGTEAFF. The CDR3 DNA reads TGTGCCAGCACCGTACCTTTGGAAACGGGGACTGAAGCTTTCTTT. The chain carries TRBV12-3 or TRBV12-4 and TRBJ1-1; D gene uncertain. This CDR3 has 15 amino acids. V lost 7 bases, J lost 5 bases, and 20 bases lay in between.

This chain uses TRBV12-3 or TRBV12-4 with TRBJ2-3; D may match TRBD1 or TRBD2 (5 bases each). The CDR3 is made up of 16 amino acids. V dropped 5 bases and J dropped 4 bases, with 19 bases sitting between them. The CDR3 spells CASSPLGDRRSDTQYF. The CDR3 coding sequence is TGTGCCAGCAGTCCTTTAGGGGACCGCCGCTCAGATACGCAGTATTTT.

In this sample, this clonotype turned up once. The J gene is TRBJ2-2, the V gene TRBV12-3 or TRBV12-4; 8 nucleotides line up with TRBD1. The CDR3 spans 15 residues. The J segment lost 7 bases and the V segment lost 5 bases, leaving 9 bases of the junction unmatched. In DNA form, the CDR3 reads TGTGCCAGCAGTGAAAGACAGGGGCGGATCGGGGAGCTGTTTTTT. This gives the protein CASSERQGRIGELFF.

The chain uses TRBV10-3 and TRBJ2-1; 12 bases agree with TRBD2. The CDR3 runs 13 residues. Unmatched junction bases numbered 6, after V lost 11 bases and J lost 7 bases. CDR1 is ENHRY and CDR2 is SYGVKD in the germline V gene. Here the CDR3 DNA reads TGTGCCGTGTCTAGCGGGAGGGAGAATGAGCAGTTCTTC. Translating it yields CAVSSGRENEQFF.

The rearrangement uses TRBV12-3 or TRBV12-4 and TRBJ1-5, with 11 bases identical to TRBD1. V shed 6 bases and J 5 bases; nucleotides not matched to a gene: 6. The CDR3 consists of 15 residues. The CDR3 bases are TGTGCCAGCAGGCGGGACAGGGGGGCGTATCAGCCCCAGCATTTT. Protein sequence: CASRRDRGAYQPQHF.

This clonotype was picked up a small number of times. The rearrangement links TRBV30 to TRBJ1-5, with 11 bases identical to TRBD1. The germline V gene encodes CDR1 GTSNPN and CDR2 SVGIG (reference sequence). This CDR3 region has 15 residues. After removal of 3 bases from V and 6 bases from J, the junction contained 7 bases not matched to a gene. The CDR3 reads CAWREDRGLGQPQHF. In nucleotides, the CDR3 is TGTGCCTGGAGAGAGGACAGGGGGCTTGGTCAGCCCCAGCATTTT. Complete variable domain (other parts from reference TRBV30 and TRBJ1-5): SQTIHQWPATLVQPVGSPLSLECTVEGTSNPNLYWYRQAAGRGLQLLFYSVGIGQISSEVPQNLSASRPQDRQFILSSKKLLLSDSGFYLCAWREDRGLGQPQHFGDGTRLSIL.

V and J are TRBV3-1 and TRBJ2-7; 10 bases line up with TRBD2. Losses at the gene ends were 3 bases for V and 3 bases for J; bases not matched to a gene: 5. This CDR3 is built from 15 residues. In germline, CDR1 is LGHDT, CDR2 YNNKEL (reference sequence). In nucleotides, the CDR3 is TGTGCCAGCAGCCATACCTTAGCGGGAGGCTACGAGCAGTACTTC. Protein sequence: CASSHTLAGGYEQYF.